Given below is one T cell receptor (beta chain) in context. Authors' methods: By means of reference gene primer amplification, nucleated cell counts were estimated. Profiling relied on immunoSEQ multiplex PCR, and the TCRdb table lists in-frame clones only, not all of them. V, J and clone size were drawn from that table, and D and trimming were deduced from the DNA. The data show some 120,000 clones, 80% to 90% seen once. The source of the sample is a study of blood T cell repertoires in COVID-19. Study-wide context: The study drew acute and convalescent COVID-19 samples from the United States, Italy and Spain. Nucleic acid was either cDNA or gDNA, and it came from T cells, B-cell-depleted T cells, or PBMCs.

This CDR3 spans 14 amino acids. The germline V gene has CDR1 SGHRS and CDR2 YFSETQ. Trimming cost V 3 bases and J 4 bases; bases outside gene matches: 2. The V gene is TRBV5-1, the J gene TRBJ1-1; 11 nucleotides line up with TRBD1. The sequencing sample was made of peripheral blood. The receptor was isolated from a woman aged 50 to 60 with acute or convalescent COVID-19. CDR3 in amino acids: CASSSGTGGTEAFF. Here the CDR3 DNA reads TGCGCCAGCAGCTCCGGGACAGGGGGCACTGAAGCTTTCTTT.